What follows describes a single T cell receptor beta chain. Its matching antigen is unknown. At one end, the junction sequence differs from germline, possibly due to a read error. Germline V gene data show CDR1 as SQVTM and CDR2 as ANQGSEA. The CDR3 is 13 residues long. The library came from three nested PCR rounds adapted from ARM-PCR protocols. TCRdb processed the multiplex PCR reads anew with MiXCR; each CDR3 protein has one entry. This repertoire shows about 86,000 distinct CDR3 sequences, 76% found once; its top ten account for 20% to 25%. The record originates from a study of tumor and adjacent non-tumor tissue in lung cancer. As for the study in general: Each sample yielded some 4 million productive TCRbeta reads on average. General study points: In normal lung, the top 100 clones were significantly more dominant than in tumor.

This sample's RNA came from whole unsorted tissue. The normal lung tissue was taken more than 3 cm from the tumor edge. Input material: distant non-tumor lung tissue. The rearrangement joins TRBV29-1 to TRBJ2-3, with D maybe TRBD2 (5 bases). The clonotype comes from a woman aged 45-65 years with non-small cell lung cancer. The CDR3 bases are TGCAACGCTGAAAAGCGGAACACAGATAGGCAGTATTTT. It translates to CNAEKRNTDRQYF.